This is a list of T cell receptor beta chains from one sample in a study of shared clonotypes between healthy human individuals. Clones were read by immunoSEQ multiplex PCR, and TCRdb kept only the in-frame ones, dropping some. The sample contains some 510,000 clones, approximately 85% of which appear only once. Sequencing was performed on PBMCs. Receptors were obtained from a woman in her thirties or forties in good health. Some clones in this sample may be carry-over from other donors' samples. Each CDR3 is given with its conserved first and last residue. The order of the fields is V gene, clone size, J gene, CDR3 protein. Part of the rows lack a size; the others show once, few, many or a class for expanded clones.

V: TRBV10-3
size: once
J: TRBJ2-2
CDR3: CAISVGYRGTGELFF

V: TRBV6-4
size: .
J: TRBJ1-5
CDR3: CASSAEGNQPQHF

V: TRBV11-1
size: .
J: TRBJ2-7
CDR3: CASSFRSISLTYEQYF

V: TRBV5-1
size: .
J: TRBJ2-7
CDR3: CASSEGTGPPYEQYF

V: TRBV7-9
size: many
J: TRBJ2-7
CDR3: CASSLGRSSYEQYF

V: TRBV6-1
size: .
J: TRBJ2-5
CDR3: CASRAVGETQYF

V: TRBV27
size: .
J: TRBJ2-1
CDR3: CASSLSGRSEQFF

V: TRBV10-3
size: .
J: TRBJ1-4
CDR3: CAISIGPPGTNEKLFF

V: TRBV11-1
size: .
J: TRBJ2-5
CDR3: CASSLGTGLIQETQYF

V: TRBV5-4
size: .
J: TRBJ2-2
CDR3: CASSLPGLAGAHTGELFF

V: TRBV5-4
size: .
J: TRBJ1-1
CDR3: CASSQGPGQGMPNTEAFF

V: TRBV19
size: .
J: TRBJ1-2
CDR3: CASSRQGNYGYTF

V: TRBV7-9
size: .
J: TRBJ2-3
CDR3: CASSPDLSTDTQYF

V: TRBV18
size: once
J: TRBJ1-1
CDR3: CASSPPYRLNTEAFF